A single sample gave rise to the 9 T cell receptor beta chains below, sequenced in a study of molecular identifiers for immune sequencing clone quantification. TCRdb re-called the PCR reads with MiXCR, one entry per CDR3 protein. This table holds under 800,000 distinct CDR3 sequences, roughly 25% found once. The sequenced sample was naive CD8+ T cells from blood, with Jurkat cell RNA spiked in. Subset: FACS-sorted CD8+CD4-CCR7+CD45RA+ naive T cells. These receptors were collected from a human donor in good health. Some libraries in this study had Jurkat cell RNA spiked in.

The V call is TRBV3-1, the J call TRBJ2-7; 12 bases agree with TRBD2. Germline V lookup: CDR1 LGHDT, CDR2 YNNKEL (reference sequence). After removal of 7 bases from V and 2 bases from J, the junction contained 3 bases not matched to a gene. This CDR3 comprises 14 residues. The CDR3 sequence: CASTLAGGPYEQYF. CDR3 sequence (DNA): TGTGCCAGCACCCTAGCGGGGGGGCCCTACGAGCAGTACTTC.

Worth noting for this clonotype: This may be a read error, as it is one base from a much larger clone. The chain joins TRBV27 to TRBJ2-5; 8 nucleotides align to TRBD2. Per germline, CDR1 MNHEY and CDR2 SMNVEV (reference sequence). CDR3 length equals 13 residues. CDR3 coding DNA: TGTACCAGCAGACGGGAGGGCCAAGAGACCCAGTACTTC. Translating it yields CTSRREGQETQYF.

This clonotype was detected many times. This sequence joins TRBV4-1 and TRBJ1-1; D is ambiguous. Trimming cost V 2 bases and J 7 bases, with 11 bases left between them. CDR3 length: 13 residues. CDR1 and CDR2 from the germline V gene are MGHRA and YSYEKL. CDR3: CASSQLREDEAFF. The CDR3 DNA is TGCGCCAGCAGCCAATTACGGGAGGATGAAGCTTTCTTT.

This clonotype was recorded many times. This chain uses TRBV7-8 with TRBJ1-5; D may be TRBD1 (5 bases). Trimming left V 5 bases short and J 3 bases short, with 14 bases between. Germline V gene sequence: CDR1 SGHVS, CDR2 FQNEAQ. The CDR3 has 15 amino acids. CDR3 protein: CASSRDGGLNQPQHF. CDR3 coding DNA: TGTGCCAGCAGCCGGGACGGCGGACTCAATCAGCCCCAGCATTTT. Looking up the rest from reference TRBV7-8 and TRBJ1-5 gives the full variable domain: GAGVSQSPRYKVAKRGQDVALRCDPISGHVSLFWYQQALGQGPEFLTYFQNEAQLDKSGLPSDRFFAERPEGSVSTLKIQRTQQEDSAVYLCASSRDGGLNQPQHFGDGTRLSIL.

In its sample, this clonotype was seen a few times. This chain connects TRBV19 to TRBJ1-1; 9 nucleotides match TRBD1. CDR1 is LNHDA and CDR2 is SQIVND in the germline V gene (reference sequence). V shed 4 bases, J shed 11 bases, and the junction held 14 bases outside the gene matches. The CDR3 totals 15 residues. CDR3 loop: CASSTTGTGTMEAFF. CDR3 coding DNA: TGTGCCAGTAGTACAACCGGGACAGGGACCATGGAGGCTTTCTTT. Variable domain in full (rest from reference TRBV19 and TRBJ1-1): DGGITQSPKYLFRKEGQNVTLSCEQNLNHDAMYWYRQDPGQGLRLIYYSQIVNDFQKGDIAEGYSVSREKKESFPLTVTSAQKNPTAFYLCASSTTGTGTMEAFFGQGTRLTVV.

This clonotype was seen many times. The genes are TRBV28 and TRBJ2-7; D possibly corresponds to TRBD1 (6 bases). V lost 8 bases and J 0 bases, leaving 11 bases between the germline ends. CDR1 is MDHEN, CDR2 SYDVKM, per germline. The CDR3 length is 13 residues. The CDR3 spells CASRDTASYEQYF. The CDR3 DNA sequence: TGTGCCAGCCGGGACACCGCCTCCTACGAGCAGTACTTC.

A few counts support this clonotype. The chain joins TRBV19 to TRBJ1-1, with unresolved D. The CDR3 length is 13 residues. Per the germline V gene, CDR1 is LNHDA and CDR2 is SQIVND (reference sequence). Between the trimmed V and J ends, which lost 9 bases and 1 base, there was a span of 12 bases. CDR3 in amino acids: CASSWGPNTEAFF. The CDR3 nucleotides read TGTGCCAGCAGCTGGGGTCCGAACACTGAAGCTTTCTTT.

This clonotype was observed at least ten times. The V and J genes are TRBV15 and TRBJ2-7; D is perhaps TRBD2 (6 bases). The CDR3 covers 15 residues. The V end lost 5 bases, the J end lost 4 bases, and 18 bases lay between the germline ends. Per the germline V gene, CDR1 is LNHNV and CDR2 is YYDKDF (reference sequence). In nucleotides, the CDR3 is TGTGCCACCAGCTCCCGGGACTCCATAAATTACGAGCAGTACTTC. It is translated as CATSSRDSINYEQYF. The entire variable domain, with the rest obtained from reference TRBV15 and TRBJ2-7, is as follows: DAMVIQNPRYQVTQFGKPVTLSCSQTLNHNVMYWYQQKSSQAPKLLFHYYDKDFNNEADTPDNFQSRRPNTSFCFLDIRSPGLGDTAMYLCATSSRDSINYEQYFGPGTRLTVT.

This clonotype was found many times. The rearrangement uses TRBV19 and TRBJ1-5; D may be TRBD1 (6 bases). Trimming left V 0 bases short and J 4 bases short, with 10 bases between. The CDR3 length is 15 residues. Germline V gene data show CDR1 as LNHDA and CDR2 as SQIVND (reference sequence). CDR3 nucleotides: TGTGCCAGTAGTATAGATCAGGGGACAAATCAGCCCCAGCATTTT. The encoded protein is CASSIDQGTNQPQHF.